Sequencing of this T cell receptor (beta chain) was carried out in a study of metastatic and nonmetastatic thyroid tumors. Overall study findings and caveats: The study reportedly found significantly higher TCR beta diversity in malignant thyroid tumors than benign nodules, in blood and tumor.

The sample holds a few counts of this clone. The antigen is not known. An end of the junction does not agree with germline; a read error may underlie this. In the original analysis: Clinicopathological groups supplied CDR3 differences that were used to build a distant-metastasis classifier for papillary thyroid cancer. TCRdb reanalyzed the PCR reads with MiXCR. TCRdb's processing, not the authors' own work, is the source of the V and J calls. This sample has fewer than 20,000 clones, with roughly 29% found just once. This CDR3 contains 14 residues. Germline-derived CDR1 and CDR2 are SGHVS and FNYEAQ. Before thyroid surgery, none of the patients had received any treatment.

The chain combines TRBV7-6 with TRBJ2-7, with 8 bases lining up with TRBD2. Sequenced material: tumor tissue. This receptor was obtained from a male donor with papillary thyroid cancer or a benign thyroid nodule (not recorded which). Some clones in this sample may be carry-over from other donors' samples. The CDR3 reads CASTLASAGGEQYF. As DNA, the CDR3 is TGTGCCAGCACCTTAGCCTCGGCGGGGGGCGAGCAGTACTTC.